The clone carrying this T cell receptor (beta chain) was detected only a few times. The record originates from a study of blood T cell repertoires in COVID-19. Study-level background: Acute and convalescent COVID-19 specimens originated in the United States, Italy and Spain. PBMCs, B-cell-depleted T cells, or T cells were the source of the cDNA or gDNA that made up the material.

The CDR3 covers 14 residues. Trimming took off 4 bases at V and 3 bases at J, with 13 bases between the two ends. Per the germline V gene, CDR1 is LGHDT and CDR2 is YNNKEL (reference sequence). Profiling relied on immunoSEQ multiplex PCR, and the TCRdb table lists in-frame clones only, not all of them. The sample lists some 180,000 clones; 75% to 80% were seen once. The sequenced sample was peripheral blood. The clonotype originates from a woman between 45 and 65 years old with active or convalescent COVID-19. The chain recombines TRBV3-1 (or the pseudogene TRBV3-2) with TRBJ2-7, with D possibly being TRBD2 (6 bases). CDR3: CASSLLAVGYEQYF. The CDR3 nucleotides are TGTGCCAGCAGCCTACTAGCAGTCGGCTACGAGCAGTACTTC.